Below are 30 T cell receptor beta chains sequenced from a single sample in a study of beta chain features in type 1 diabetes listed by TCRdb under 2018. Library generation was performed with the immunoSEQ multiplex PCR assay. The entire isolated RNA was reverse transcribed using the High Capacity cDNA Reverse Transcription Kit, and thus expressed TCRB transcripts were sequenced. TCRdb took this table from immuneACCESS and kept in-frame rearrangements with V and J called. Such tables lack part of the clones; where checked against another copy, unresolved V genes explain under half of the gap, and the rest is unexplained. The sample table shows around 330,000 clones, and more than 9.5% are seen once. Clones ranked in the top ten supply 0.015% to 0.02% of the sample. The sample taken for sequencing was naive CD4+ T cells from blood. The cell subset or site tag for this specimen amounts to: true naive CD4+ T cells. These receptors originate from a woman in her twenties or thirties in good health.

The V gene is TRBV9, the J gene TRBJ2-7; 8 nucleotides agree with TRBD2. Germline V gives CDR1 SGDLS, CDR2 YYNGEE. The CDR3 has 17 amino acids. V dropped 0 bases and J dropped 3; count of bases not matched to a gene: 11. CDR3 region: CASSVGPGVAGFYEQYF. The CDR3 nucleotides read TGTGCCAGCAGCGTAGGCCCAGGGGTAGCGGGGTTCTACGAGCAGTACTTC.

The CDR3 reads CASSSRGPDRGDEQFF. In DNA, the CDR3 is TGTGCCAGCAGCTCCAGAGGGCCGGACAGGGGGGATGAGCAGTTCTTC. The V call is TRBV9, the J call TRBJ2-1, with 10 bases fitting TRBD1. Germline CDR1 is SGDLS and CDR2 is YYNGEE. The CDR3 spans 16 residues. Trimming removed 4 bases from V and 8 bases from J; junction bases left unmatched: 12.

The chain combines TRBV29-1 with TRBJ2-3; 12 bases line up with TRBD2. Germline assignment: CDR1 SQVTM and CDR2 ANQGSEA. The CDR3 extends over 15 amino acids. The junction had 10 bases not matched to a gene; V was cut back by 6 bases and J by 6 bases. CDR3 nucleotide sequence: TGCAGCGTCGGATCGACTAGCGGGAGACCCGATACGCAGTATTTT. Translating it yields CSVGSTSGRPDTQYF.

This clone has a handful of counts. The chain uses TRBV18 and TRBJ2-5, with D possibly being TRBD1 (5 bases). This CDR3 contains 13 residues. V was cut by 6 bases and J by 5 bases, with 13 bases left in between. The V gene's germline CDR1 is KGHSH and CDR2 LQKENI. The CDR3 DNA follows: TGTGCCAGCTCCCAAGGGGAAGGGGAGACCCAGTACTTC. As protein: CASSQGEGETQYF.

The rearrangement uses TRBV30 and TRBJ2-3; 10 bases are a match to TRBD2. V shed 0 bases and J 0 bases; nucleotides not matched to a gene: 6. The CDR3 is 17 amino acids. CDR1 and CDR2 from the germline V gene are GTSNPN and SVGIG (reference sequence). The chain's CDR3 is CAWSVAGGVPSTDTQYF. The CDR3 DNA follows: TGTGCCTGGAGTGTAGCGGGAGGGGTTCCTAGCACAGATACGCAGTATTTT.

This clone was recorded only once. V usage is TRBV6-5 and J usage is TRBJ2-3; 7 positions match TRBD1. This CDR3 spans 14 amino acids. The germline gives CDR1 MNHEY, CDR2 SVGAGI. The trim removed 5 bases at V and 1 base at J, leaving 3 bases unmatched. CDR3 protein: CASSDRDGTDTQYF. The CDR3 DNA reads TGTGCCAGCAGTGACAGGGATGGCACAGATACGCAGTATTTT.

The rearrangement uses TRBV18 and TRBJ2-2; no clear D gene. The ends were cut back, 1 base at V and 0 bases at J, with 9 bases in the middle. The germline V gene has CDR1 KGHSH and CDR2 LQKENI. CDR3 length: 16 amino acids. CDR3 in DNA: TGTGCCAGCTCACCACTTTCGCAGGCGAACACCGGGGAGCTGTTTTTT. As protein: CASSPLSQANTGELFF. The whole variable domain, remainder taken from reference TRBV18 and TRBJ2-2, is NAGVMQNPRHLVRRRGQEARLRCSPMKGHSHVYWYRQLPEEGLKFMVYLQKENIIDESGMPKERFSAEFPKEGPSILRIQQVVRGDSAAYFCASSPLSQANTGELFFGEGSRLTVL.

The chain has TRBV12-5 and TRBJ1-1; TRBD1 is a possible D gene (6 bases). Germline lookup yields CDR1 LGHNT and CDR2 FRNRAP. This CDR3 has 14 residues. Deletions cut 6 bases from V and 1 base from J, with 12 bases between. The CDR3 DNA reads as TGTGCTAGTGGAAGGGACACTAGGAACACTGAAGCTTTCTTT. It encodes CASGRDTRNTEAFF.

This clone showed up just a few times. The chain employs TRBV19 and TRBJ1-4, with D perhaps matching TRBD1 (5 bases). Germline CDR1 and CDR2: LNHDA and SQIVND (reference sequence). The CDR3 extends over 15 amino acids. V was pared by 6 bases and J by 7 bases, with 18 bases between. CDR3 in DNA: TGTGCCAGTAGGCCTCCGGAGGGGTCAGGTGAAAAACTGTTTTTT. Its protein is CASRPPEGSGEKLFF.

The rearrangement uses TRBV7-2 and TRBJ2-7; TRBD2 matches at 14 bases. Germline assignment: CDR1 SGHTA and CDR2 FQGNSA. J gave up 6 bases and V 5 bases, and 6 bases lay outside the gene matches. The length of the CDR3 is 15 residues. CDR3 coding DNA: TGTGCCAGCAGCCCGACTAGCGGGAGGGCCGCCGAGCAGTACTTC. It specifies CASSPTSGRAAEQYF.

The chain combines TRBV2 with TRBJ2-2; D is uncertain. Trimming took 4 bases from V and 4 from J, leaving 10 bases between them. The germline V gene has CDR1 SNHLY and CDR2 FYNNEI. The CDR3 is 14 amino acids. The CDR3 loop is CASSVSSGTGELFF. CDR3 DNA: TGTGCCAGCAGTGTTTCTAGTGGCACCGGGGAGCTGTTTTTT.

This chain joins TRBV19 and TRBJ2-5; TRBD2 is a possible D gene (6 bases). V gave up 3 bases and J gave up 1 base, with 12 bases separating them. Germline V gene lookup returns CDR1 LNHDA and CDR2 SQIVND (reference sequence). The CDR3 consists of 15 residues. The CDR3 DNA is TGTGCCAGTAGTATGTCCGGGAGTCTCCAAGAGACCCAGTACTTC. Its protein is CASSMSGSLQETQYF.

This clone was detected a few times. The chain combines TRBV28 with TRBJ2-1, with 10 nucleotides matching TRBD2. V trimming: 4 bases; J trimming: 7 bases; junction bases outside the gene matches: 7. Germline CDR1 MDHEN, CDR2 SYDVKM. CDR3 length: 15 residues. The CDR3 bases are TGTGCCAGCAGTTCAGCTAGCGGGAGTAGGAATGAGCAGTTCTTC. It yields the protein CASSSASGSRNEQFF.

This chain connects TRBV7-9 to TRBJ2-7; tentative D call: TRBD2 (5 bases). In germline, CDR1 is SEHNR, CDR2 FQNEAQ (reference sequence). V lost 4 bases, J lost 2 bases, and 9 bases lay in between. The CDR3 covers 13 residues. CDR3 nucleotides: TGTGCCAGCAGCTGGACTGATACCTACGAGCAGTACTTC. Residues: CASSWTDTYEQYF.

CDR3 bases: TGTGCCAGCAGCTCCCGGGAGTATGGAAACATTCAGTACTTC. Translating it yields CASSSREYGNIQYF. The chain recombines TRBV2 with TRBJ2-4; a possible D gene is TRBD2 (6 bases). Looked up from germline, CDR1 is SNHLY and CDR2 is FYNNEI. The CDR3 is 14 residues long. Trimming stripped 6 bases from V and 6 bases from J, with 15 bases between. Complete variable domain (other parts from reference TRBV2 and TRBJ2-4): EPEVTQTPSHQVTQMGQEVILRCVPISNHLYFYWYRQILGQKVEFLVSFYNNEISEKSEIFDDQFSVERPDGSNFTLKIRSTKLEDSAMYFCASSSREYGNIQYFGAGTRLSVL.

The V call is TRBV5-1, the J call TRBJ2-7; no clear D gene. There are 12 residues in the CDR3. The germline gives CDR1 SGHRS, CDR2 YFSETQ. V lost 4 bases and J 7 bases, leaving 12 bases between the germline ends. CDR3 residues: CASSRYPGEQYF. The CDR3 nucleotides are TGCGCCAGCAGCCGCTATCCCGGGGAGCAGTACTTC.

Here the CDR3 reads CASSLHSSGEQYF. In nucleotides, the CDR3 is TGTGCCAGCAGCTTACACAGCAGTGGTGAGCAGTACTTC. The rearrangement links TRBV7-2 to TRBJ2-7, with D hard to call. The CDR3 spans 13 residues. The V gene lost 2 bases and the J gene lost 7 bases, with 12 bases spanning the gap. CDR1 and CDR2 from the germline V gene are SGHTA and FQGNSA.

This clone was seen a few times. The chain employs TRBV7-2 and TRBJ2-7; D remains unclear. From germline, CDR1 is SGHTA and CDR2 FQGNSA. The CDR3 is made up of 13 amino acids. Trimming cost V 5 bases and J 3 bases, with 11 bases left between them. CDR3 in DNA: TGTGCCAGCAGCCCTAGGTCACACTACGAGCAGTACTTC. Encoded protein: CASSPRSHYEQYF.

V and J are TRBV7-3 and TRBJ2-1; 11 bases map to TRBD2. From germline, CDR1 is SGHTA and CDR2 FQGTGA. V shed 3 bases, J shed 7 bases, and the junction held 5 bases outside the gene matches. This CDR3 region has 15 residues. CDR3 nucleotides: TGTGCCAGCAGCTTTGGACTAGCGGGTTGGAATGAGCAGTTCTTC. It encodes CASSFGLAGWNEQFF.

This clone showed up just a few times. V gene TRBV7-8 combines with J gene TRBJ1-5; 9 bases agree with TRBD1. Trimming took 5 bases from V and 5 from J; bases not matched to a gene: 4. Germline V lookup: CDR1 SGHVS, CDR2 FQNEAQ. The CDR3 consists of 14 residues. The chain's CDR3 is CASSQGQGYQPQHF. CDR3 bases: TGTGCCAGCAGCCAGGGACAGGGTTATCAGCCCCAGCATTTT.

This clone was seen more than once but under ten times. The chain uses TRBV6-1 and TRBJ2-7; D gene uncertain. The CDR3 length is 12 residues. The ends were cut back, 2 bases at V and 6 bases at J, with 8 bases in the middle. In germline, CDR1 is MNHNS, CDR2 SASEGT. The CDR3 region is CASSEFSFEQYF. CDR3 DNA: TGTGCCAGCAGTGAATTTAGTTTCGAGCAGTACTTC.

The chain joins TRBV7-3 to TRBJ2-7, with TRBD2 identical over 8 bases. Germline V gives CDR1 SGHTA, CDR2 FQGTGA. V shed 3 bases, J shed 7 bases, and the junction held 5 bases outside the gene matches. The CDR3 totals 13 residues. The CDR3: CASSLVVAGEQYF. The DNA of the CDR3 is TGTGCCAGCAGCTTGGTGGTAGCGGGGGAGCAGTACTTC.

The genes are TRBV25-1 and TRBJ2-5, with a weak D call TRBD1 (6 bases). Between the trimmed V and J ends, which lost 4 bases and 5 bases, there was a span of 11 bases. CDR3 length: 13 residues. Germline lookup yields CDR1 MGHDK and CDR2 SYGVNS. The CDR3 sequence: CASSAPGAETQYF. DNA for the CDR3: TGTGCCAGCAGTGCTCCAGGGGCTGAGACCCAGTACTTC.

The chain joins TRBV4-3 to TRBJ2-1, with D unclear. The CDR3 length is 16 residues. Germline CDR1 is LGHNA and CDR2 is YSLEER. The V and J ends lost 5 bases and 7 bases respectively, with 21 bases between them. CDR3: CASSGPTPLSRNEQFF. The CDR3 bases are TGCGCCAGCAGCGGCCCCACCCCTCTCTCTCGTAATGAGCAGTTCTTC.

This clone has only a few counts. This sequence joins TRBV29-1 and TRBJ1-3; 10 bases align to TRBD1. Germline V gives CDR1 SQVTM, CDR2 ANQGSEA. Losses at the gene ends were 6 bases for V and 4 bases for J; bases not matched to a gene: 9. The CDR3 spans 15 residues. The CDR3 coding sequence is TGCAGCGTCTTGATCCCGGGACAGGGGGGAAACACCATATATTTT. It translates to CSVLIPGQGGNTIYF.

The chain uses TRBV28 and TRBJ1-5, with TRBD1 matching 8 bases. The CDR3 extends over 15 amino acids. V lost 4 bases to trimming and J lost 4 bases; unmatched junction nucleotides: 6. The germline gives CDR1 MDHEN, CDR2 SYDVKM. This chain's CDR3 is CASSSDRGRNQPQHF. Here the CDR3 DNA reads TGTGCCAGCAGTTCTGACAGGGGTCGAAATCAGCCCCAGCATTTT.

The V gene is TRBV6-6, the J gene TRBJ2-7; TRBD2 is a possible D gene (6 bases). Between the trimmed V and J ends, which lost 6 bases and 4 bases, there was a span of 10 bases. Germline V lookup: CDR1 MNHNY, CDR2 SVGAGI (reference sequence). The CDR3 covers 12 residues. The CDR3: CASRRDSYEQYF. The CDR3 bases are TGTGCCAGCAGGCGGGACTCTTACGAGCAGTACTTC.

V is TRBV6-5 and J is TRBJ1-1, with TRBD1 as a possible D gene (5 bases). Germline CDR1 MNHEY, CDR2 SVGAGI. This CDR3 comprises 14 residues. Between the trimmed V and J ends, which lost 0 bases and 5 bases, there was a span of 10 bases. CDR3 amino acids: CASSYSAGPTEAFF. The CDR3 nucleotides read TGTGCCAGCAGTTACTCGGCAGGGCCTACTGAAGCTTTCTTT.

This clone was seen only a few times. V is TRBV30 and J is TRBJ2-7; possible D gene TRBD2, 6 bases. The ends were cut back, 2 bases at V and 0 bases at J, with 8 bases in the middle. This CDR3 contains 13 residues. The germline gives CDR1 GTSNPN, CDR2 SVGIG (reference sequence). CDR3 protein: CAWSKGLSYEQYF. The CDR3 DNA reads as TGTGCCTGGAGTAAGGGACTCTCCTACGAGCAGTACTTC.

The genes are TRBV7-3 and TRBJ2-3; no firm D call. V was clipped by 5 bases and J by 2 bases, with 11 bases between them. The germline gives CDR1 SGHTA, CDR2 FQGTGA. This CDR3 is 14 amino acids long. CDR3 sequence (DNA): TGTGCCAGCAGCCTGACACCTCTCACAGATACGCAGTATTTT. It specifies CASSLTPLTDTQYF.